A single TCR beta chain is shown here with its context. With 5 bases removed from V and 2 bases from J, the gap between germline ends came to 20 bases. The CDR3 has 17 residues. CDR1 and CDR2 from the germline V gene are SGHTA and FQGNSA. The entry originates in a study of blood T cells in healthy people across ages. Primed by a sample-barcoded 5' primer and a J-beta primer mix, a second PCR proceeded for roughly 7 to 11 cycles. MiXCR, applied by TCRdb to the 5' RACE reads, yields one record per CDR3 protein. Counted here are over 700,000 distinct CDR3 sequences, around 25% occurring once; the ten biggest clones make up 9.4%. These data also formed part of another study, on T cells of mothers and their children.

The sequenced sample was blood. This chain links TRBV7-2 with TRBJ2-3, with a tentative D call TRBD2 (6 bases). The source of this sequence is a boy younger than 18 in good health. The CDR3 DNA reads TGTGCCAGCAGCAACCCCCGGGACTTGCCCCTCACAGATACGCAGTATTTT. It codes for CASSNPRDLPLTDTQYF.